Listed here are 19 T cell receptor beta chains from one sample, sequenced in a study of T cell clonality in common variable immunodeficiency (dated by TCRdb to between 2014 and 2016). The method behind the library was the immunoSEQ multiplex PCR assay. TCRdb took this table from immuneACCESS and kept in-frame rearrangements with V and J called. Such tables lack part of the clones; where checked against another copy, unresolved V genes explain under half of the gap, and the rest is unexplained. For this sample, under 35,000 clones are listed, none of them singletons. The biggest ten clones account for 3.5% to 4% of the sample. Source material: peripheral blood mononuclear cells. All receptors derive from a person between 18 and 75 years old in good health.

At least ten counts were recorded for this clone. Relative to the germline gene, one junction end is altered; a read error may explain this. Coverage ceases 3 residues before the CDR3 finishes, and the germline J gene fills in the end. The chain links TRBV4-2 to TRBJ2-3; 7 bases map to TRBD1. The germline CDR1 and CDR2 sequences are LGHNA and YNFKEQ. CDR3 length: 13 residues. CDR3 DNA, as far as it was read: TGCGCCAGCAGCCAAGACAGGGAAGAGACG. Translated: CASSQDREET. The entire CDR3 reads CASSQDREETQYF.

In its sample, this clone was seen many times. Read coverage stops 3 residues before the CDR3 terminus; the germline J gene supplies the remainder. V is TRBV5-1 and J is TRBJ2-7; TRBD1 aligns across 7 bases. From germline, CDR1 is SGHRS and CDR2 YFSETQ. The ends lost 4 bases at V and 2 bases at J; junction bases unmatched: 6. This CDR3 has 14 residues. The CDR3 bases that were read are TGCGCCAGCAGCCAAAACAGGGGCCCCTACGAG. This codes for CASSQNRGPYE. The whole CDR3 protein is CASSQNRGPYEQYF.

This clone was observed at least ten times. The read ends 3 residues early relative to the CDR3; the germline J gene fills the gap. The chain links TRBV6-2 or TRBV6-3 to TRBJ2-7, with 10 bases fitting TRBD1. This CDR3 contains 14 residues. The germline CDR1 and CDR2 sequences are MNHEY and SVGEGT. V lost 5 bases, J lost 6 bases, and 7 bases stayed unmatched. The covered CDR3 bases are TGTGCCAGCAGTCGGTGGACAGGGGGAGGCGAG. Translation: CASSRWTGGGE. The entire CDR3 is CASSRWTGGGEQYF.

This clone was observed many times. The DNA ends 3 residues before the CDR3 does, and the rest of the CDR3 is filled in from the germline J gene. The chain is built from TRBV5-1 and TRBJ2-2, with a possible D match to TRBD2 (6 bases). Germline CDR1 and CDR2: SGHRS and YFSETQ. The germline V and J ends were trimmed by 3 bases and 4 bases, with 7 bases remaining between them. The CDR3 contains 13 residues. CDR3 DNA, as far as it was read: TGCGCCAGCAGCTACGGGGGCACCGGGGAG. Its translation is CASSYGGTGE. The full CDR3 protein reads CASSYGGTGELFF.

This clone was detected ten times or more. The junction departs from the called germline gene at one end, perhaps through a read error. The read falls 3 residues short of the CDR3 end, and the missing part is taken from the germline J gene. This chain uses TRBV4-2 with TRBJ1-3; D uncertain. The germline V gene encodes CDR1 LGHNA and CDR2 YNFKEQ. The CDR3 has 15 residues. The CDR3 region is CASSQMAENRNTIYF. CDR3 DNA, as far as it was read: TGCGCCAGCAGCCAAATGGCCGAAAATCGAAACACC.

This clone was seen repeatedly, ten times or more. Coverage ceases 3 residues before the CDR3 finishes, and the germline J gene fills in the end. The chain uses TRBV6-2 or TRBV6-3 and TRBJ1-1, with TRBD1 as a possible D gene (5 bases). Trimming removed 5 bases from V and 4 bases from J, with 20 bases in between. Per germline, CDR1 MNHEY and CDR2 SVGEGT. CDR3 length: 16 amino acids. CDR3 protein: CASSKRRGAKGTEAFF. The covered CDR3 bases are TGTGCCAGCAGTAAACGTCGAGGGGCGAAAGGCACTGAA.

With regard to this clone: A far larger clone is only one base removed, so a read error is likely. The CDR3 end falls 3 residues outside the read, so it is completed with the germline J gene. V usage is TRBV19 and J usage is TRBJ1-5; tentatively, D is TRBD1 (6 bases). The CDR3 consists of 17 residues. V gave up 7 bases and J gave up 6 bases, with 25 bases separating them. CDR1 and CDR2 (germline): LNHDA, SQIVND (reference sequence). Incomplete CDR3 DNA: TGTGCCAGTACGCCCAGGTTTCAGGGGCGCGGTAGTCAGCCC. It is translated as CASTPRFQGRGSQP. The full CDR3 is CASTPRFQGRGSQPQHF.

This clone was recorded many times. The read terminates 3 residues before the CDR3 end, so the remaining end is supplied by the germline J gene. The chain links TRBV20-1 to TRBJ2-1; D perhaps matches TRBD1 (5 bases). Trimming shortened V by 3 bases and J by 9 bases, and 15 bases separated the two germline ends. The CDR3 has 13 amino acids. Germline loops: CDR1 DFQATT, CDR2 SNEGSKA (reference sequence). The CDR3 is CSASLGAGLEQFF. CDR3 DNA, as far as it was read: TGCAGTGCTAGTTTGGGTGCAGGGCTTGAG.

The sample holds many counts of this clone. The read terminates 3 residues ahead of where the CDR3 ends, so the germline J gene completes it. This rearrangement joins TRBV20-1 to TRBJ2-5; no definite D call. V was pared by 3 bases and J by 5 bases, with 13 bases between. Germline-derived CDR1 and CDR2 are DFQATT and SNEGSKA (reference sequence). This CDR3 is 13 amino acids long. The CDR3 is CSASTLTSETQYF. The sequenced part of the CDR3 DNA is TGCAGTGCTAGTACGCTAACGAGTGAGACC.

This clone occurred many times. The CDR3 is cut off 3 residues early in the read; its end comes from the germline J gene. The chain recombines TRBV5-1 with TRBJ1-2, with 7 bases identical to TRBD1. Per the germline V gene, CDR1 is SGHRS and CDR2 is YFSETQ. This CDR3 contains 15 residues. CDR3 sequence: CASNPGQSHYGGYTF. The part of the CDR3 DNA that was read is TGCGCCAGCAACCCGGGACAGTCACACTACGGAGGC.

This clone showed up many times. Read coverage stops 3 residues before the CDR3 terminus; the germline J gene supplies the remainder. The chain carries TRBV10-3 and TRBJ1-1; TRBD1 is a possible D gene (5 bases). Deletions cut 5 bases from V and 1 base from J, with 11 bases between. Germline V gene lookup returns CDR1 ENHRY and CDR2 SYGVKD. The CDR3 has 14 amino acids. The CDR3 loop is CAISLPGENTEAFF. The DNA read from the CDR3 is TGTGCCATCAGTCTGCCGGGGGAGAACACTGAA.

In its sample, this clone was seen many times. The observed sequence ends 3 residues before the CDR3 terminus, with the missing tail filled in from the germline J gene. This chain joins TRBV19 and TRBJ2-1, with D perhaps TRBD1 (6 bases). This CDR3 is 12 amino acids long. CDR1 LNHDA and CDR2 SQIVND come from the germline V gene (reference sequence). Trimming pared 6 bases from V and 8 bases from J, leaving 11 bases between. This chain's CDR3 is CASRNRVHEQFF. Partial CDR3 DNA: TGTGCCAGTAGGAACAGGGTACATGAG.

In its sample, this clone was seen many times. The CDR3 end is not reached by the read, which stops 3 residues before it; the germline J gene fills it in. The chain uses TRBV20-1 and TRBJ2-2; 8 nucleotides align to TRBD2. The V gene's germline CDR1 is DFQATT and CDR2 SNEGSKA (reference sequence). V shed 3 bases, J shed 6 bases, and the junction held 3 bases outside the gene matches. CDR3 length: 13 residues. CDR3 amino acids: CSARERESGELFF. The CDR3 DNA, read in part, is TGCAGTGCTAGGGAGCGGGAGTCCGGGGAG.

To note about this clone: The read comes to an end 3 residues before the CDR3 does, leaving the germline J gene to fill in the end. The rearrangement uses TRBV19 and TRBJ1-2, with D perhaps TRBD1 (5 bases). The CDR3 sequence is 13 residues long. Germline CDR1 is LNHDA and CDR2 is SQIVND (reference sequence). CDR3 DNA (partial): TGTGCCAGTAGTATGGGATGGGGGGACGAC. Protein sequence: CASSMGWGDD. The CDR3 as a whole reads CASSMGWGDDYTF.

This clone was seen many times. The read ends 3 residues early relative to the CDR3; the germline J gene fills the gap. The rearrangement uses TRBV6-4 and TRBJ2-1; 7 bases match TRBD2. The V segment lost 5 bases and the J segment 6 bases; nucleotides outside the gene matches: 10. The CDR3 contains 15 residues. In germline, CDR1 is MRHNA, CDR2 SNTAGT. The CDR3 sequence is CASSFTGTTPNEQFF. The sequenced CDR3 bases are TGTGCCAGCAGTTTCACCGGGACTACGCCCAATGAG.

This clone appeared many times. The CDR3 end lies 3 residues beyond the end of the read and is filled in from the germline J gene. The chain is built from TRBV6-2 or TRBV6-3 and TRBJ2-1; TRBD2 is a possible D gene (6 bases). CDR3 length: 16 amino acids. Trimming removed 1 base from V and 5 bases from J, with 15 bases in between. CDR1 is MNHEY and CDR2 is SVGEGT in the germline V gene. The CDR3 here is CASSYYRDSADNEQFF. The covered CDR3 bases are TGTGCCAGCAGTTACTACCGGGACTCCGCAGACAATGAG.

This clone was counted at least ten times. The read ends 3 residues early relative to the CDR3; the germline J gene fills the gap. This rearrangement joins TRBV11-2 to TRBJ2-2; D is unresolved. Germline CDR1 is SGHAT and CDR2 is FQNNGV. This CDR3 is built from 13 residues. Deletions cut 5 bases from V and 6 bases from J, with 10 bases between. The CDR3 protein is CASSPRYSGELFF. The sequenced part of the CDR3 DNA is TGTGCCAGCAGCCCGCGATATTCCGGGGAG.

Many counts were recorded for this clone. The CDR3 extends 3 residues past the end of the read, so its final part is completed from the germline J gene. This chain links TRBV6-2 or TRBV6-3 with TRBJ2-2; 7 nucleotides match TRBD1. V dropped 8 bases and J dropped 1; count of bases not matched to a gene: 10. The CDR3 spans 16 residues. Per germline, CDR1 MNHEY and CDR2 SVGEGT. Incomplete CDR3 DNA: TGTGCCAGCCTGCCTGCTAGGACAGGGAACACCGGGGAG. It encodes CASLPARTGNTGE. The full CDR3 sequence reads CASLPARTGNTGELFF.

This clone was observed at least ten times. The read terminates 3 residues ahead of where the CDR3 ends, so the germline J gene completes it. The gene calls are TRBV19 and TRBJ2-5; TRBD2 matches 12 bases. The germline CDR1 and CDR2 sequences are LNHDA and SQIVND (reference sequence). This CDR3 has 16 amino acids. V shed 4 bases, J shed 5 bases, and the junction held 8 bases outside the gene matches. The CDR3 sequence is CASSTWLAGGKETQYF. The sequenced CDR3 bases are TGTGCCAGTAGTACTTGGCTAGCGGGGGGGAAGGAGACC. The whole variable domain, remainder taken from reference TRBV19 and TRBJ2-5, is DGGITQSPKYLFRKEGQNVTLSCEQNLNHDAMYWYRQDPGQGLRLIYYSQIVNDFQKGDIAEGYSVSREKKESFPLTVTSAQKNPTAFYLCASSTWLAGGKETQYFGPGTRLLVL.